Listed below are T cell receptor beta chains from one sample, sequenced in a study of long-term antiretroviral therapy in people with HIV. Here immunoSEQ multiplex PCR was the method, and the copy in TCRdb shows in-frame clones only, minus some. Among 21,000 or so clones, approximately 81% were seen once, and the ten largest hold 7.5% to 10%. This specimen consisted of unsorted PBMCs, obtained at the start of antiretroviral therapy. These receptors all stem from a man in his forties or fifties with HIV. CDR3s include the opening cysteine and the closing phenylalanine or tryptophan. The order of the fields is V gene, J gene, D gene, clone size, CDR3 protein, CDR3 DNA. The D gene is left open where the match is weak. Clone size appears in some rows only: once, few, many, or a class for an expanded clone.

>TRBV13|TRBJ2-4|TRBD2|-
CASSPTIPSGKESKNIQYF
TGTGCCAGCAGCCCCACGATACCTAGCGGGAAGGAGTCCAAAAACATTCAGTACTTC
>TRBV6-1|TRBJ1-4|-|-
CASSDQEKLFF
TGTGCCAGCTCAGACCAGGAAAAACTGTTTTTT
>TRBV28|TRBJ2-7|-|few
CASSLVSYEQYF
TGTGCCAGCAGTCTCGTCTCCTACGAGCAGTACTTC
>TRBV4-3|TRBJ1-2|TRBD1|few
CASSQTRTGDNYGYTF
TGCGCCAGCAGCCAAACTAGGACAGGGGACAACTATGGCTACACCTTC
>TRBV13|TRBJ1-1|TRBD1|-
CASSWDRNTEAFF
TGTGCCAGCAGTTGGGACAGGAACACTGAAGCTTTCTTT
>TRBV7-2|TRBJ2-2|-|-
CASSRAGELFF
TGTGCCAGCAGTCGGGCCGGGGAGCTGTTTTTT
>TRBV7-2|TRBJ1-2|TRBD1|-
CASSLRQGDYGYTF
TGTGCCAGCAGCCTAAGACAGGGGGACTATGGCTACACCTTC
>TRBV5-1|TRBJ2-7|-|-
CASSLDHEQYF
TGCGCCAGCAGCTTGGACCACGAGCAGTACTTC
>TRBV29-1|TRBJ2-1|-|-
CSVEDRPGEANEQFF
TGCAGCGTTGAAGATCGGCCGGGAGAAGCGAATGAGCAGTTCTTC
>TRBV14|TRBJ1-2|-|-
CASSQDLAGNYGYTF
TGTGCCAGCAGCCAAGATCTAGCGGGTAACTATGGCTACACCTTC
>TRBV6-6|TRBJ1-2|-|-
CASSYNQGEDYTF
TGTGCCAGCAGTTACAACCAGGGTGAAGACTACACCTTC
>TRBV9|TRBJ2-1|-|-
CASSEGGGTVGNEQFF
TGTGCCAGCAGCGAGGGAGGAGGGACAGTGGGGAATGAGCAGTTCTTC
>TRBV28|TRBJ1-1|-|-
CASSSLRQVNTEAFF
TGTGCCAGCAGTTCACTACGACAGGTGAACACTGAAGCTTTCTTT
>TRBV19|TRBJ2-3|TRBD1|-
CASSMGQGARDTQYF
TGTGCCAGTAGTATGGGACAGGGGGCCAGAGATACGCAGTATTTT
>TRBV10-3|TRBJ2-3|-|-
CAISDWGTDTQYF
TGTGCCATCAGTGATTGGGGGACAGATACGCAGTATTTT
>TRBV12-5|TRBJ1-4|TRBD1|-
CASALRQGRNEKLFF
TGTGCTAGTGCTCTCCGACAGGGCCGTAATGAAAAACTGTTTTTT
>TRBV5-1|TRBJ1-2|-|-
CASSLVAPEVYGYTF
TGCGCCAGCAGCTTAGTGGCCCCGGAGGTTTATGGCTACACCTTC
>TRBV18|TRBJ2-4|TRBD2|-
CASSPPLAGGPSVAKNIQYF
TGTGCCAGCTCACCACCCCTAGCGGGAGGGCCCTCAGTGGCCAAAAACATTCAGTACTTC
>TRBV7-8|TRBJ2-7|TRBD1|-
CASSLRTGGYEQYF
TGTGCCAGCAGCCTACGGACAGGGGGCTACGAGCAGTACTTC
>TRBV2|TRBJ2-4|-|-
CASSPAETGKNIQYF
TGTGCCAGCAGTCCAGCAGAGACAGGCAAAAACATTCAGTACTTC
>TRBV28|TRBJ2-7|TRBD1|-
CASSDRALNEEYF
TGTGCCAGCAGTGACAGGGCCCTTAACGAGGAGTACTTC
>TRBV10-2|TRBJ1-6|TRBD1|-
CASGDRPLGSPLHF
TGCGCCAGTGGGGACAGGCCGCTAGGATCACCCCTCCACTTT
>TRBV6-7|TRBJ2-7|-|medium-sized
CASSSGALSLGQYF
TGTGCCAGCAGTTCCGGGGCGCTCTCCCTGGGTCAGTACTTC
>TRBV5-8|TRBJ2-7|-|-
CASSTGTSSYEQYF
TGTGCCAGCAGCACCGGGACTTCTTCCTACGAGCAGTACTTC
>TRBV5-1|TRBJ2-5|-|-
CASSLGDIIVETQYF
TGCGCCAGCAGCTTGGGGGATATAATAGTAGAGACCCAGTACTTC
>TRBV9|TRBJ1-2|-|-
CASSISYRETYYGYTF
TGTGCCAGCAGCATATCTTACAGAGAAACTTACTATGGCTACACCTTC
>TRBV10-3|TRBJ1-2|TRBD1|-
CAISERQGVYGYTF
TGTGCCATCAGTGAACGACAGGGTGTCTATGGCTACACCTTC
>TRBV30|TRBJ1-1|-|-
CAWSILRREAFF
TGTGCCTGGTCAATCCTAAGGCGGGAAGCTTTCTTT
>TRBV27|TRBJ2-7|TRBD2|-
CASSARLAGYEQYF
TGTGCCAGCAGTGCCCGACTAGCGGGCTACGAGCAGTACTTC
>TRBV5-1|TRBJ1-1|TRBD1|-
CASSMGTGNTEAFF
TGCGCCAGCAGCATGGGGACAGGGAACACTGAAGCTTTCTTT
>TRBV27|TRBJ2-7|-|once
CASSFVGRNYEQYF
TGTGCCAGCAGTTTCGTAGGCAGAAACTACGAGCAGTACTTC
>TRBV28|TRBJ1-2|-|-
CASSSNRGDRAYGYTF
TGTGCCAGCAGCTCAAACAGAGGGGATCGGGCCTATGGCTACACCTTC
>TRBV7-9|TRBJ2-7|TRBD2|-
CASSSSGTYEQYF
TGTGCCAGCAGCTCTAGCGGGACCTACGAGCAGTACTTC